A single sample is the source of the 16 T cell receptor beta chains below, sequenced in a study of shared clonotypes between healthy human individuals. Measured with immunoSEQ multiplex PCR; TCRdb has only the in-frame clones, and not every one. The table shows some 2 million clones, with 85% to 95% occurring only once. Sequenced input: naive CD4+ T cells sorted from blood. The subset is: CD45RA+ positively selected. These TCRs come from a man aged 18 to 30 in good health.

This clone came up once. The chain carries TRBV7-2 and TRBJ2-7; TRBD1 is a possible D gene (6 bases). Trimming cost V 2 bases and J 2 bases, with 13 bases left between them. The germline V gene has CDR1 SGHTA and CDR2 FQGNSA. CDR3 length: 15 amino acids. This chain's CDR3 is CASSLRGTPTYEQYF. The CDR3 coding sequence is TGTGCCAGCAGCTTAAGAGGGACACCAACCTACGAGCAGTACTTC.

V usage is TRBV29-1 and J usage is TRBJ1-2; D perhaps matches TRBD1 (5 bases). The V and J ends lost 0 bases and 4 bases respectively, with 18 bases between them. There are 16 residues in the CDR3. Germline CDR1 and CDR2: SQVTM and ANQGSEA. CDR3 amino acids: CSVEDRVGPASYGYTF. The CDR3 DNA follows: TGCAGCGTTGAAGATCGGGTGGGGCCGGCTTCCTATGGCTACACCTTC.

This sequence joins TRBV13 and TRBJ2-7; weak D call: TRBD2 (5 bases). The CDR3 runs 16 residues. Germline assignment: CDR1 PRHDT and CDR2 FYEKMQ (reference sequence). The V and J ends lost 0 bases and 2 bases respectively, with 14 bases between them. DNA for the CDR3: TGTGCCAGCAGCTTAGGAACCGGACTTAGCACCTACGAGCAGTACTTC. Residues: CASSLGTGLSTYEQYF. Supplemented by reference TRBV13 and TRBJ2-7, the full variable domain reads AAGVIQSPRHLIKEKRETATLKCYPIPRHDTVYWYQQGPGQDPQFLISFYEKMQSDKGSIPDRFSAQQFSDYHSELNMSSLELGDSALYFCASSLGTGLSTYEQYFGPGTRLTVT.

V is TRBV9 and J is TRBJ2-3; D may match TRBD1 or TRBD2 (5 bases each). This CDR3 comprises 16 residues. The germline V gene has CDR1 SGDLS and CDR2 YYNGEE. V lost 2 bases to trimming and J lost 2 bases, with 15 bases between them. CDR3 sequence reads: CASSVLGDPLTDTQYF. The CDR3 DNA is TGTGCCAGCAGCGTCCTAGGGGACCCTCTCACAGATACGCAGTATTTT.

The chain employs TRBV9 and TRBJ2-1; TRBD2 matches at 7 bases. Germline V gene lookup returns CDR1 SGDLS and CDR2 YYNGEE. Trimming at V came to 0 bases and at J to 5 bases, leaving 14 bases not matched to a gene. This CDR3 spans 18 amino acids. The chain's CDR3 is CASSVAPVGSGVNNEQFF. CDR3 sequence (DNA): TGTGCCAGCAGCGTAGCCCCGGTGGGCAGCGGGGTCAACAATGAGCAGTTCTTC.

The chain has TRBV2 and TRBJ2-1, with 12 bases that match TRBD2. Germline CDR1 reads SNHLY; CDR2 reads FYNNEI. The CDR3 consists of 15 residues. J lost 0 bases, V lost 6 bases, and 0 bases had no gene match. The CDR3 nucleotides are TGTGCCAGCAGGACTAGCGGGGGCTCCTACAATGAGCAGTTCTTC. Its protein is CASRTSGGSYNEQFF.

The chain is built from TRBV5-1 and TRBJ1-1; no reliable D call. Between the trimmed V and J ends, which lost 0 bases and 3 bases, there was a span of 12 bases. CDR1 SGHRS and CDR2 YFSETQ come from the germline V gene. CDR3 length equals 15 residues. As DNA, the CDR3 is TGCGCCAGCAGCTTGGCCCCGGGGAAGGACACTGAAGCTTTCTTT. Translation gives CASSLAPGKDTEAFF.

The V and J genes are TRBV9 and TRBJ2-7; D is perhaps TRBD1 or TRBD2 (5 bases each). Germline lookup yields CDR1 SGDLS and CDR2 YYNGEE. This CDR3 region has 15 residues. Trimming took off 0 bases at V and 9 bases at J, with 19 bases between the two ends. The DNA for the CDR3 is TGTGCCAGCAGCGTAGGGGACGGTGGTTTGTTAGGGCAGTACTTC. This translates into CASSVGDGGLLGQYF.

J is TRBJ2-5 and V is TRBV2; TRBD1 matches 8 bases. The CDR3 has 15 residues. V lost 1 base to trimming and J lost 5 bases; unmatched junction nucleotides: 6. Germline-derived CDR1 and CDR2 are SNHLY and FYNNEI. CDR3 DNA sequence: TGTGCCAGCAGTGAAGTTTCAGGGGGCTGGGAGACCCAGTACTTC. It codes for CASSEVSGGWETQYF.

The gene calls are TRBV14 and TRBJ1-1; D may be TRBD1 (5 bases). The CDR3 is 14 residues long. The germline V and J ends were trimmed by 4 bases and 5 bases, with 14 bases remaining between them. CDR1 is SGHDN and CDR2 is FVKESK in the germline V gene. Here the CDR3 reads CASSPLPQGTEAFF. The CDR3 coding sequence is TGTGCCAGCAGCCCGCTTCCCCAGGGAACTGAAGCTTTCTTT.

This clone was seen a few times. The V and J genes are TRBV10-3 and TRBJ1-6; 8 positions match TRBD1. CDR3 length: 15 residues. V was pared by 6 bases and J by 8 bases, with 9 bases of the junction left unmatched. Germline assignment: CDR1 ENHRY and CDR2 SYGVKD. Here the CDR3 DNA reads TGTGCCATCAGGAGAGGGGACAGGTCGGATTCACCCCTCCACTTT. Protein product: CAIRRGDRSDSPLHF.

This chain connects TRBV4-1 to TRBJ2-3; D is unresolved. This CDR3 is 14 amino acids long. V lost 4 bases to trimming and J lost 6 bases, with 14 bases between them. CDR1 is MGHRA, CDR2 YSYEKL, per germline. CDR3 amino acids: CASSPRKETDTQYF. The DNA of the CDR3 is TGCGCCAGCAGCCCCCGAAAGGAGACCGATACGCAGTATTTT.

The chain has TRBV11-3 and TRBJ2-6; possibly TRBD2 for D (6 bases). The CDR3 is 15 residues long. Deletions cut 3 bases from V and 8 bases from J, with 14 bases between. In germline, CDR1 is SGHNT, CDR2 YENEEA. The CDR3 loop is CASSFRSGGTNVLTF. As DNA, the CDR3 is TGTGCCAGCAGCTTTAGGTCAGGCGGGACCAACGTCCTGACTTTC.

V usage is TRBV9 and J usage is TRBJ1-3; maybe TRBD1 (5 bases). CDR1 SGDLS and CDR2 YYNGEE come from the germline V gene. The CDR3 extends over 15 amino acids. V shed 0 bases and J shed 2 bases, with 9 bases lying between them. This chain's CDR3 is CASSVGAGTGNTIYF. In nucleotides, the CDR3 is TGTGCCAGCAGCGTAGGGGCAGGGACTGGAAACACCATATATTTT.

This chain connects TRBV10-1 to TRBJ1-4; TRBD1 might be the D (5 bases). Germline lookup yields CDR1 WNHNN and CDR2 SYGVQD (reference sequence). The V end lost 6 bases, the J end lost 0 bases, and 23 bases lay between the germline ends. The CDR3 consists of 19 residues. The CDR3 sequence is CASSVSRDWGGPTNEKLFF. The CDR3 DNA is TGCGCCAGCAGCGTGAGCCGGGACTGGGGTGGTCCAACTAATGAAAAACTGTTTTTT.

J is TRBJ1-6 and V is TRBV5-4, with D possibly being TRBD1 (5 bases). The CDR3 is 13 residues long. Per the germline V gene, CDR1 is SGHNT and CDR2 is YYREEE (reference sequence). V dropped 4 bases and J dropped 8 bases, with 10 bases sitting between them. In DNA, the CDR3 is TGTGCCAGCAGCAGGGACGGGGATTCACCCCTCCACTTT. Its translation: CASSRDGDSPLHF.